The subject of this entry is one TCR beta chain. CDR1 is SGDLS, CDR2 YYNGEE, per germline. The CDR3 extends over 15 amino acids. Trimming took 2 bases from V and 3 from J; bases not matched to a gene: 5. This specimen belongs to a study of blood T cell repertoires in COVID-19. Study-wide background: Acute and convalescent COVID-19 specimens originated in the United States, Italy and Spain.

Some clones are missing from TCRdb's copy, which holds only in-frame ones; the method was immunoSEQ multiplex PCR. The repertoire holds 71,000 or so clones, with just under 85% as singletons. This TCR derives from a man aged 65-85 years with acute or convalescent COVID-19. The sequencing input was peripheral blood. The chain joins TRBV9 to TRBJ1-5, with 7 bases that match TRBD1. The DNA of the CDR3 is TGTGCCAGCAGCGTGGGGACAGATTACAATCAGCCCCAGCATTTT. It yields the protein CASSVGTDYNQPQHF.